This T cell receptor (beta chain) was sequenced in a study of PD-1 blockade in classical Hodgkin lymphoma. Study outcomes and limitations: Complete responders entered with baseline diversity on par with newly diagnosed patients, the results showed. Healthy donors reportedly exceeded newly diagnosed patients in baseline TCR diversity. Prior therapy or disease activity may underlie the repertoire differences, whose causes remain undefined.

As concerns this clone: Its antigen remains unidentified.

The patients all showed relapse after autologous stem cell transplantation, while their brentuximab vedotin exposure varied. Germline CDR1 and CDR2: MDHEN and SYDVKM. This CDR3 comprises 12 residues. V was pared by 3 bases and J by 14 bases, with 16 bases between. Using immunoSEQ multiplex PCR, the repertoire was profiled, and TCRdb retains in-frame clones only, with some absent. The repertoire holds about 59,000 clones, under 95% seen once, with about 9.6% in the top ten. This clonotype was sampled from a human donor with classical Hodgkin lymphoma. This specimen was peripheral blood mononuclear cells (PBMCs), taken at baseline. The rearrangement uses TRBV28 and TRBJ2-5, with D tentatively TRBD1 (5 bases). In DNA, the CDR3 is TGTGCCAGCAGTTTCGGTACCCAAAGGGGCTACTTC. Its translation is CASSFGTQRGYF.